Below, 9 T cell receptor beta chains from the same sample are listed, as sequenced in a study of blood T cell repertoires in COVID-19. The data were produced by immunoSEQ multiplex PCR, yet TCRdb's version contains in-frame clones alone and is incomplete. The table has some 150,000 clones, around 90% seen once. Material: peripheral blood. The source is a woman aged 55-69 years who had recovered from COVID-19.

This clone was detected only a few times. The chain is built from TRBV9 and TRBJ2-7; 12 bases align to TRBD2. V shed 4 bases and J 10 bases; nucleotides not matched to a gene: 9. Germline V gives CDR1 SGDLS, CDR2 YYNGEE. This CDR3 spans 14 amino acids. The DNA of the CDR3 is TGTGCCAGCAGCACTAGCGGGGGGAACACAAAACAGTACTTC. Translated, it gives CASSTSGGNTKQYF.

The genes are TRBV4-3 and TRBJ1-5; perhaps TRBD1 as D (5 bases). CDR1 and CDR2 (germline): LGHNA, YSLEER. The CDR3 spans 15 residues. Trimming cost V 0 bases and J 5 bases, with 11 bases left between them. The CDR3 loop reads CASSQDAGGYQPQHF. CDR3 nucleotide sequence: TGCGCCAGCAGCCAAGATGCGGGGGGTTATCAGCCCCAGCATTTT.

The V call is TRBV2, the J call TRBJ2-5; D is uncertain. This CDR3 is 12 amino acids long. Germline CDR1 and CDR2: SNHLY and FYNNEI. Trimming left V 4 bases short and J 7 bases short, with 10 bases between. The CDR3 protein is CASSGAQVTQYF. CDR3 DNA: TGTGCCAGCAGTGGAGCGCAGGTGACCCAGTACTTC.

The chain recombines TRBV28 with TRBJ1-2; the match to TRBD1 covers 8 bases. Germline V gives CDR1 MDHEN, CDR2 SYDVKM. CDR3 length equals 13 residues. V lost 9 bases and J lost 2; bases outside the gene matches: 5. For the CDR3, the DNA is TGTGCCAGTTTGACAGGGGACAACTATGGCTACACCTTC. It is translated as CASLTGDNYGYTF.

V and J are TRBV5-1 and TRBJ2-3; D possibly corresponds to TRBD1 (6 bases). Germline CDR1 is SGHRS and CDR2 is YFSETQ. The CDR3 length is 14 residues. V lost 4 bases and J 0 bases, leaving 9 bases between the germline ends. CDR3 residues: CASSQDSSTDTQYF. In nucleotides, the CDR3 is TGCGCCAGCAGCCAGGACAGTAGCACAGATACGCAGTATTTT.

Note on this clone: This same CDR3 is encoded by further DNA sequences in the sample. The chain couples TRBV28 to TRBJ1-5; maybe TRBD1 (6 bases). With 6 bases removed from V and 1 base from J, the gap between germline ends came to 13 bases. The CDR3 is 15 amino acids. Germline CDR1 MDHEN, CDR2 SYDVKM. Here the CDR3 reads CASSPGGASNQPQHF. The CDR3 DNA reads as TGTGCCAGCAGCCCCGGGGGGGCGAGCAATCAGCCCCAGCATTTT.

CDR3 nucleotides: TGTGCCAGCGAGAAGGACAGGGGTTACGAGCAGTACTTC. This encodes CASEKDRGYEQYF. The V gene is TRBV7-9, the J gene TRBJ2-7, with TRBD1 matching over 9 bases. The CDR3 has 13 residues. The germline gives CDR1 SEHNR, CDR2 FQNEAQ (reference sequence). Trimming took 8 bases from V and 4 from J; bases not matched to a gene: 6.

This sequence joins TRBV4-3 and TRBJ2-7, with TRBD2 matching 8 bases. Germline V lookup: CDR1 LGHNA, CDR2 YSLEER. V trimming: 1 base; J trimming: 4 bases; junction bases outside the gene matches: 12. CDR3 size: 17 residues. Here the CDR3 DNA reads TGCGCCAGCAGCCAAGGTTCGGCGGGGGGTATCCCATACGAGCAGTACTTC. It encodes CASSQGSAGGIPYEQYF.

The CDR3: CASSMETGGGNTIYF. The CDR3 bases are TGTGCCAGTAGTATGGAGACAGGTGGTGGAAACACCATATATTTT. V usage is TRBV19 and J usage is TRBJ1-3; maybe TRBD1 (6 bases). This CDR3 comprises 15 residues. CDR1 LNHDA and CDR2 SQIVND come from the germline V gene (reference sequence). V was clipped by 3 bases and J by 3 bases, with 12 bases between them.